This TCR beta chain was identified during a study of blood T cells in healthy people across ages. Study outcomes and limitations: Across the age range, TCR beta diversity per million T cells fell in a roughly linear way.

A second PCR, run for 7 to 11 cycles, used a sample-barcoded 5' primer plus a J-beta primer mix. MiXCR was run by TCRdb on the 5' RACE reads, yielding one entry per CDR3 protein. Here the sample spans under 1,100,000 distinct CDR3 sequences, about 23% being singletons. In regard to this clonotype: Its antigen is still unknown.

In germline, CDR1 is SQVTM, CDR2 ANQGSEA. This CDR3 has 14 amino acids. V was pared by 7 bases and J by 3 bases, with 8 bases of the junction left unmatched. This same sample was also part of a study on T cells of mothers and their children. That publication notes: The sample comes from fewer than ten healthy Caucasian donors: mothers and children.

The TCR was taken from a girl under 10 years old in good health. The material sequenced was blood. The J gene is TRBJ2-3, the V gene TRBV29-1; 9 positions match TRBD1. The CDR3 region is CSAAGTGRTDTQYF. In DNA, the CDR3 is TGCAGCGCCGCCGGGACAGGGCGAACAGATACGCAGTATTTT.